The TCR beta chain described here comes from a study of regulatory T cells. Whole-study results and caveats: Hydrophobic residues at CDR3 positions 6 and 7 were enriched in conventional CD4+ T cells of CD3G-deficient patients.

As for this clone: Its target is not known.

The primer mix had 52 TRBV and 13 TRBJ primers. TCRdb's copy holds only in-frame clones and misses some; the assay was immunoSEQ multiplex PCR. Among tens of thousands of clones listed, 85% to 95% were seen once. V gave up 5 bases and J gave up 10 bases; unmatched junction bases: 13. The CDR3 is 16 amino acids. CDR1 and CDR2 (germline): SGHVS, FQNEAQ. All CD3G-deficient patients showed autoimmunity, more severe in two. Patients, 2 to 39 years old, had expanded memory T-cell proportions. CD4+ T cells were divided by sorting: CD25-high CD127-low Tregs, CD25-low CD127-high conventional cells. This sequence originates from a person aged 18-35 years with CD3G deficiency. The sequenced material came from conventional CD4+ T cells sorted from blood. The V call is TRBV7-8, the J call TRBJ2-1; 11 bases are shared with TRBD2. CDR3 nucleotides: TGTGCCAGCAGCCCAATTAGACTAGCGGGAAGTGTCGAGCAGTTCTTC. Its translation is CASSPIRLAGSVEQFF. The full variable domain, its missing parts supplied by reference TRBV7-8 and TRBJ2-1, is GAGVSQSPRYKVAKRGQDVALRCDPISGHVSLFWYQQALGQGPEFLTYFQNEAQLDKSGLPSDRFFAERPEGSVSTLKIQRTQQEDSAVYLCASSPIRLAGSVEQFFGPGTRLTVL.